The 27 T cell receptor beta chains listed next were all sequenced from one sample in a study of graft-versus-host responses after intestinal transplantation (dated by TCRdb to the early 2020s). Preparation of the library involved the immunoSEQ multiplex PCR assay. In its TCRdb copy, this immuneACCESS table keeps in-frame sequences only and misses some clones. Where compared with another copy, unresolved V genes explain less than half of these, and the others have no known cause. Recorded for this sample are about 100,000 clones; roughly 87% of them occurred a single time. The ten largest clones add up to more than 0.75% of the sample. In the paper's terms, the time point label means: cells obtained before transplantation from donor or recipient. No cognate antigen is known for these TCRs. The material sequenced was unstimulated CD4+ T cells sorted from spleen or lymph node cells, taken before transplant. These receptors all come from a human donor who was the organ donor for an intestinal transplant.

The V call is TRBV5-6, the J call TRBJ2-4; no reliable D call. V lost 2 bases and J 7 bases, leaving 13 bases between the germline ends. The germline CDR1 and CDR2 sequences are SGHDT and YYEEEE. The CDR3 sequence is 14 residues long. CDR3 protein: CASSLGRNVNIQYF. In nucleotides, the CDR3 is TGTGCCAGCAGCTTAGGTAGGAACGTGAACATTCAGTACTTC.

The sample holds one count of this clone. The V gene is TRBV19, the J gene TRBJ1-5; weak D call: TRBD1 (5 bases). Germline-derived CDR1 and CDR2 are LNHDA and SQIVND (reference sequence). V dropped 8 bases and J dropped 3 bases, with 17 bases sitting between them. The CDR3 spans 15 residues. The CDR3 DNA is TGTGCCAGTCAGGGACCCGGGGGGGTCAATCAGCCCCAGCATTTT. This translates into CASQGPGGVNQPQHF.

The chain recombines TRBV15 with TRBJ2-2; TRBD2 matches at 9 bases. V shed 0 bases, J shed 6 bases, and the junction held 8 bases outside the gene matches. The CDR3 contains 17 residues. CDR1 is LNHNV, CDR2 YYDKDF, per germline (reference sequence). CDR3 protein: CATSRDFGGGAPGELFF. In DNA, the CDR3 is TGTGCCACCAGCAGAGATTTCGGCGGGGGGGCCCCCGGGGAGCTGTTTTTT.

The gene calls are TRBV7-9 and TRBJ2-7, with 7 bases aligning to TRBD2. V shed 5 bases and J 0 bases; nucleotides not matched to a gene: 7. The CDR3 extends over 15 amino acids. Germline V gene sequence: CDR1 SEHNR, CDR2 FQNEAQ (reference sequence). The CDR3 DNA is TGTGCCAGCAGCGCAACGGGAGGCCCCTCCTACGAGCAGTACTTC. Encoded protein: CASSATGGPSYEQYF.

As DNA, the CDR3 is TGTGCCAGCAGTTCACCAGGGCAGCGATCCTACGAGCAGTACTTC. Protein sequence: CASSSPGQRSYEQYF. The chain recombines TRBV6-5 with TRBJ2-7; perhaps TRBD1 as D (5 bases). The germline CDR1 and CDR2 sequences are MNHEY and SVGAGI. This CDR3 comprises 15 residues. Trimming removed 4 bases at V and 1 base at J, with 14 bases between.

V is TRBV2 and J is TRBJ1-2; D not resolved. Germline CDR1 SNHLY, CDR2 FYNNEI. The CDR3 covers 13 residues. Trimming shortened V by 7 bases and J by 1 base, and 10 bases separated the two germline ends. The CDR3 DNA is TGTGCCAGCAAGGGCACAGATAACTATGGCTACACCTTC. Translated, it gives CASKGTDNYGYTF.

In its sample, this clone was seen a few times. The V call is TRBV6-5, the J call TRBJ1-6; no reliable D call. Germline V gene lookup returns CDR1 MNHEY and CDR2 SVGAGI. The CDR3 covers 12 residues. V lost 6 bases, J lost 15 bases, and 15 bases lay in between. The CDR3 here is CASSPLGRGLHF. CDR3 DNA: TGTGCCAGCAGCCCCCTTGGTAGAGGCCTCCACTTT.

The CDR3 nucleotides are TGTGCCAGCAAGTCGGAACTTGGCCGTCAGCCCCAGCATTTT. This encodes CASKSELGRQPQHF. The chain has TRBV6-1 and TRBJ1-5; D gene unclear. Trimming removed 7 bases at V and 6 bases at J, with 16 bases between. Germline lookup yields CDR1 MNHNS and CDR2 SASEGT. This CDR3 comprises 14 residues.

The CDR3 bases are TGTGCCACCGCGGGGGGTGGCACCGGGGAGCTGTTTTTT. It codes for CATAGGGTGELFF. V gene TRBV15 combines with J gene TRBJ2-2, with TRBD2 identical over 8 bases. With 8 bases clipped from V and 4 bases from J, the junction kept 3 bases outside the gene matches. This CDR3 is built from 13 residues. In germline, CDR1 is LNHNV, CDR2 YYDKDF (reference sequence).

The chain couples TRBV7-9 to TRBJ2-7; no clear D. Germline V gene lookup returns CDR1 SEHNR and CDR2 FQNEAQ (reference sequence). Trimming left V 4 bases short and J 10 bases short, with 14 bases between. The CDR3 length is 12 residues. This chain's CDR3 is CASSSPQKEQYF. Written as DNA, the CDR3 is TGTGCCAGCAGCTCCCCGCAGAAGGAACAGTACTTC.

The rearrangement links TRBV7-6 to TRBJ2-2; tentatively, D is TRBD2 (6 bases). CDR3 length: 15 amino acids. V dropped 1 base and J dropped 0 bases, with 6 bases sitting between them. CDR1 is SGHVS and CDR2 is FNYEAQ in the germline V gene. The CDR3 loop reads CASSLGGANTGELFF. Written as DNA, the CDR3 is TGTGCCAGCAGCTTAGGGGGGGCGAACACCGGGGAGCTGTTTTTT.

The chain links TRBV27 to TRBJ2-1, with a possible D match to TRBD1 (6 bases). Germline CDR1 reads MNHEY; CDR2 reads SMNVEV (reference sequence). The CDR3 covers 17 residues. V shed 7 bases and J shed 0 bases, with 19 bases lying between them. CDR3 nucleotide sequence: TGTGCCAGCACAGGGGCCGGACAATGGATCTCCTACAATGAGCAGTTCTTC. It encodes CASTGAGQWISYNEQFF.

J is TRBJ2-6 and V is TRBV4-2; no clear D. This CDR3 has 15 amino acids. The V end lost 0 bases, the J end lost 1 base, and 4 bases lay between the germline ends. Germline V gives CDR1 LGHNA, CDR2 YNFKEQ. The CDR3: CASSQELSGANVLTF. As DNA, the CDR3 is TGTGCCAGCAGCCAAGAGCTATCTGGGGCCAACGTCCTGACTTTC.

Written as DNA, the CDR3 is TGTGCCAGTAGCCTCGGTTGGTCCAGGGGCCCGAACAATGAGCAGTTCTTC. Protein: CASSLGWSRGPNNEQFF. J is TRBJ2-1 and V is TRBV19; a weak D match, TRBD1 (6 bases). V lost 6 bases to trimming and J lost 5 bases, with 23 bases between them. Germline V lookup: CDR1 LNHDA, CDR2 SQIVND (reference sequence). This CDR3 spans 17 amino acids.

The rearrangement joins TRBV4-2 to TRBJ2-7, with D perhaps TRBD1 or TRBD2 (5 bases each). The germline gives CDR1 LGHNA, CDR2 YNFKEQ. The CDR3 totals 14 residues. The V and J ends lost 1 base and 4 bases respectively, with 11 bases between them. The CDR3 DNA reads as TGTGCCAGCAGCCAAGGGGGACCGCCTTACGAGCAGTACTTC. Encoded protein: CASSQGGPPYEQYF.

The V and J genes are TRBV7-6 and TRBJ1-5; TRBD1 might be the D (6 bases). The CDR3 length is 15 residues. V lost 5 bases, J lost 7 bases, and 18 bases lay in between. The germline V gene has CDR1 SGHVS and CDR2 FNYEAQ. CDR3 loop: CASSPGTRQSQPQHF. The CDR3 region has the DNA TGTGCCAGCAGCCCCGGGACAAGACAAAGCCAGCCCCAGCATTTT.

The chain joins TRBV30 to TRBJ2-1; no clear D gene. Trimming stripped 3 bases from V and 9 bases from J, with 9 bases between. This CDR3 comprises 11 residues. The germline V gene encodes CDR1 GTSNPN and CDR2 SVGIG (reference sequence). This chain's CDR3 is CAWRMASEQFF. The CDR3, as DNA: TGTGCCTGGAGGATGGCGAGTGAGCAGTTCTTC.

V and J are TRBV2 and TRBJ1-6, with 8 bases identical to TRBD1. The CDR3 is 11 residues long. Germline CDR1 and CDR2: SNHLY and FYNNEI. V trimming: 5 bases; J trimming: 13 bases; junction bases outside the gene matches: 1. Here the CDR3 reads CASSQGAPLHF. DNA of the CDR3: TGTGCCAGCAGTCAGGGGGCGCCCCTCCACTTT.

This clone was recorded only once. The chain employs TRBV2 and TRBJ2-7; 7 bases match TRBD1. This CDR3 contains 12 residues. Trimming cost V 6 bases and J 8 bases; bases outside gene matches: 7. Germline CDR1 and CDR2: SNHLY and FYNNEI. The CDR3 DNA reads as TGTGCCAGCAGGGAAACAGGGGATAAGCAGTACTTC. Translated, it gives CASRETGDKQYF.

The V gene is TRBV15, the J gene TRBJ2-7; the D gene is possibly TRBD1 (6 bases). The CDR3 has 16 amino acids. V was pared by 1 base and J by 2 bases, with 15 bases between. Germline lookup yields CDR1 LNHNV and CDR2 YYDKDF (reference sequence). CDR3 in DNA: TGTGCCACCAGCAGAGTGGATAGGGGGTCGCCCTACGAGCAGTACTTC. Translating gives CATSRVDRGSPYEQYF.

The V and J genes are TRBV9 and TRBJ2-7, with D possibly being TRBD1 (5 bases). The CDR3 extends over 12 amino acids. The V and J ends lost 7 bases and 2 bases respectively, with 10 bases between them. Germline V gene lookup returns CDR1 SGDLS and CDR2 YYNGEE. Here the CDR3 reads CASHPGTYEQYF. CDR3 sequence (DNA): TGTGCCAGCCACCCAGGGACCTACGAGCAGTACTTC.

The V and J genes are TRBV4-1 and TRBJ2-7, with D possibly matching TRBD1 (5 bases). This CDR3 is 16 amino acids long. Trimming took off 4 bases at V and 6 bases at J, with 22 bases between the two ends. Germline CDR1 reads MGHRA; CDR2 reads YSYEKL. CDR3 residues: CASSRVSLSGIPEQYF. Written as DNA, the CDR3 is TGCGCCAGCAGCCGAGTCTCCCTTTCAGGGATCCCCGAGCAGTACTTC.

This clone was seen a handful of times. An end of the junction differs from the germline gene, which may be a read error. The DNA for the CDR3 is TGTGCCACCCAAATTCCCACGGACAGGGGGGCCGTAAAGTGGTTT. Its protein is CATQIPTDRGAVKWF. The chain links TRBV28 to TRBJ1-4; 10 nucleotides match TRBD1. CDR3 length equals 15 residues. The germline gives CDR1 MDHEN, CDR2 SYDVKM. Based on the CDR3 plus reference TRBV28 and TRBJ1-4, the full variable domain is DVKVTQSSRYLVKRTGEKVFLECVQDMDHENMFWYRQDPGLGLRLIYFSYDVKMKEKGDIPEGYSVSREKKERFSLILESASTNQTSMYLCATQIPTDRGAVKWFGSGTQLSVL.

This chain connects TRBV29-1 to TRBJ1-3; D is unclear. The germline CDR1 and CDR2 sequences are SQVTM and ANQGSEA. The CDR3 is made up of 13 amino acids. V was trimmed by 2 bases and J by 3 bases, leaving 8 bases between them. CDR3 region: CSVEQLFGNTIYF. DNA of the CDR3: TGCAGCGTTGAACAGTTGTTTGGAAACACCATATATTTT.

The chain is built from TRBV15 and TRBJ2-7; 9 bases are shared with TRBD2. CDR3 length equals 16 residues. The V and J ends lost 1 base and 3 bases, in that order; junction bases with no gene match: 7. Germline V gene lookup returns CDR1 LNHNV and CDR2 YYDKDF (reference sequence). The chain's CDR3 is CATSRGFSGGYYEQYF. In DNA form, the CDR3 reads TGTGCCACCAGCAGAGGCTTTAGCGGGGGTTACTACGAGCAGTACTTC.

This rearrangement joins TRBV15 to TRBJ2-7; 8 bases align to TRBD1. The CDR3 has 14 amino acids. Trimming at V came to 0 bases and at J to 6 bases, leaving 4 bases not matched to a gene. Germline V gives CDR1 LNHNV, CDR2 YYDKDF (reference sequence). Here the CDR3 reads CATSREPGGFEQYF. DNA of the CDR3: TGTGCCACCAGCAGAGAACCAGGGGGCTTCGAGCAGTACTTC. The full variable domain, completed using reference TRBV15 and TRBJ2-7, is DAMVIQNPRYQVTQFGKPVTLSCSQTLNHNVMYWYQQKSSQAPKLLFHYYDKDFNNEADTPDNFQSRRPNTSFCFLDIRSPGLGDTAMYLCATSREPGGFEQYFGPGTRLTVT.

The chain recombines TRBV5-1 with TRBJ2-5; 8 nucleotides agree with TRBD2. Germline V gene sequence: CDR1 SGHRS, CDR2 YFSETQ. There are 15 residues in the CDR3. The V and J ends lost 1 base and 5 bases, in that order; junction bases with no gene match: 7. The CDR3 DNA sequence: TGCGCCAGCAGCTTGCCAGCGGGGGCAGGGGAGACCCAGTACTTC. This translates into CASSLPAGAGETQYF.